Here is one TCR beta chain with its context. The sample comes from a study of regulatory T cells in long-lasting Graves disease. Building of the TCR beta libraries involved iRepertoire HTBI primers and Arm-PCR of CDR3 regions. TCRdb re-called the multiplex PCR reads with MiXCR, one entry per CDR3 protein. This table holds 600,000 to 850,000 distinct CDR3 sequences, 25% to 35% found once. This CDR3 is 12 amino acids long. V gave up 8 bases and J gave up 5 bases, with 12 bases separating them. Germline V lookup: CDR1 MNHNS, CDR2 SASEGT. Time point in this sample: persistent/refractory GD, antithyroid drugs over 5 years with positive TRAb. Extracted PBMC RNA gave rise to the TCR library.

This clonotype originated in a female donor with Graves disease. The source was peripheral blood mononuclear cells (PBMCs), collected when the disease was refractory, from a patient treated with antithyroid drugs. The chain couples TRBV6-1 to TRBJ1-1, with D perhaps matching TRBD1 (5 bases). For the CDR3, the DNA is TGTGCCAGCGGTGGGGGGGGAACTGAAGCTTTCTTT. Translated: CASGGGGTEAFF.